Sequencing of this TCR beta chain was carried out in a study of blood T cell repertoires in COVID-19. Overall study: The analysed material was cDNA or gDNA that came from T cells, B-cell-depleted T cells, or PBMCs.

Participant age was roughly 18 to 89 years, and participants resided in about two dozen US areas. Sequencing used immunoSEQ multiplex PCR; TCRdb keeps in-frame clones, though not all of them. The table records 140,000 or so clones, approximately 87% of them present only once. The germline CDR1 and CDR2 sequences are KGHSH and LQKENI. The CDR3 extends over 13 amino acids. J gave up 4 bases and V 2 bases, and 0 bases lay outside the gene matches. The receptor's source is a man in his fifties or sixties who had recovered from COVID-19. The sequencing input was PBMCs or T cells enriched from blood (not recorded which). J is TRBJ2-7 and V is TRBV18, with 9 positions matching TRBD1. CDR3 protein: CASSPGTGYEQYF. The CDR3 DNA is TGTGCCAGCTCACCAGGGACAGGGTACGAGCAGTACTTC.